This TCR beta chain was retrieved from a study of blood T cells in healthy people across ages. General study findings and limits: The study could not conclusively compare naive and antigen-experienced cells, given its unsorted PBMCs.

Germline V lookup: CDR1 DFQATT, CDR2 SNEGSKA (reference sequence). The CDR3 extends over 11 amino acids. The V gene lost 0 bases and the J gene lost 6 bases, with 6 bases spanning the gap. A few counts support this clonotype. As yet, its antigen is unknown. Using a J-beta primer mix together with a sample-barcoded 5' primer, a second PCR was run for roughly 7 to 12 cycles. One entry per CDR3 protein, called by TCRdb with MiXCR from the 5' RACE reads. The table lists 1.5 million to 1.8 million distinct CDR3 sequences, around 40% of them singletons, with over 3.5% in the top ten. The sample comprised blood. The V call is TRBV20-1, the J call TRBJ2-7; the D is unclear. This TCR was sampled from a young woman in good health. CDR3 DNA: TGCAGTGCTAGAGAAGCGACCGAGCAGTACTTC. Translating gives CSAREATEQYF.